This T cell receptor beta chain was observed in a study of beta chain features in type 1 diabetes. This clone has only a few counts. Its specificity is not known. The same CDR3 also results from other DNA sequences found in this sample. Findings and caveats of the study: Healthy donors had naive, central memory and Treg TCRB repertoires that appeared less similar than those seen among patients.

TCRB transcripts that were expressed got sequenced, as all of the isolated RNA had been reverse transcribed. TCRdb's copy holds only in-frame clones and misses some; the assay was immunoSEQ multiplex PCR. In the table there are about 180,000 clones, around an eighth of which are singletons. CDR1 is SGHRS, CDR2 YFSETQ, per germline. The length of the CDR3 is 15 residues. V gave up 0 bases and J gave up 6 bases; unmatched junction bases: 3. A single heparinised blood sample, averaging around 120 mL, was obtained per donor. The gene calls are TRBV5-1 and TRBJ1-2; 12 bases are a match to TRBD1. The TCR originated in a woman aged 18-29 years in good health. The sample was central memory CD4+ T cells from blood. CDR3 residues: CASSLAGTGGDGYTF. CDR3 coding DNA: TGCGCCAGCAGCTTGGCCGGGACAGGGGGCGATGGCTACACCTTC.